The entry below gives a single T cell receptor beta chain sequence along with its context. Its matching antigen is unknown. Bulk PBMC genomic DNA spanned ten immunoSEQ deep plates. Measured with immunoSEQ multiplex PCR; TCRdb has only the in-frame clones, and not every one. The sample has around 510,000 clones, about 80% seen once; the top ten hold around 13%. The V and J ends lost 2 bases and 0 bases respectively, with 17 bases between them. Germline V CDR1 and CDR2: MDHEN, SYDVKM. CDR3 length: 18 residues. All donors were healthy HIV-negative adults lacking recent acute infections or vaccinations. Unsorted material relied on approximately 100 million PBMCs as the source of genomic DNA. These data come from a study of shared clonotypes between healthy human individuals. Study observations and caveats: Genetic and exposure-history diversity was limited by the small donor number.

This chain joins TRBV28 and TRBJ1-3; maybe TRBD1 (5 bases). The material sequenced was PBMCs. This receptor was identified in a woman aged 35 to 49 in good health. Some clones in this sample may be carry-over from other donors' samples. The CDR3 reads CASSLRGDARYSGNTIYF. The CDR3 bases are TGTGCCAGCAGTTTAAGGGGAGACGCCAGGTACTCTGGAAACACCATATATTTT. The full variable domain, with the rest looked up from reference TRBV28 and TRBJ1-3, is DVKVTQSSRYLVKRTGEKVFLECVQDMDHENMFWYRQDPGLGLRLIYFSYDVKMKEKGDIPEGYSVSREKKERFSLILESASTNQTSMYLCASSLRGDARYSGNTIYFGEGSWLTVV.